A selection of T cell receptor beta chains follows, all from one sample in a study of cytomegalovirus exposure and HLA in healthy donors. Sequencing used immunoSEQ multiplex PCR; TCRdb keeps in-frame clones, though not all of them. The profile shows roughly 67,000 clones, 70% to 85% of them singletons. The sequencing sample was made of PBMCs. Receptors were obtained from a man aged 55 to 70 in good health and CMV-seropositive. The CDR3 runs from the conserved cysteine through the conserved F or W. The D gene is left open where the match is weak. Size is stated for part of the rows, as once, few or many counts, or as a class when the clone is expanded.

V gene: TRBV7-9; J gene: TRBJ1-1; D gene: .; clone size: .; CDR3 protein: CASSLGGESLNTEAFF; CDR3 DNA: TGTGCCAGCAGCTTAGGAGGCGAGTCTCTGAACACTGAAGCTTTCTTT
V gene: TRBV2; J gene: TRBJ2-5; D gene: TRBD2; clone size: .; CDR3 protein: CASSPGLASVSRTETQYF; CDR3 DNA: TGTGCCAGCAGTCCGGGACTAGCGAGCGTCAGTCGTACGGAGACCCAGTACTTC
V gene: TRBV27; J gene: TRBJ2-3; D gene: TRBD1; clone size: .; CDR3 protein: CASSLSTGPNTDTQYF; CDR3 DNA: TGTGCCAGCAGTTTATCGACAGGGCCTAACACAGATACGCAGTATTTT
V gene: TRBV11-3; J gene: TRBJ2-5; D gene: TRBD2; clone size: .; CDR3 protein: CASSSRFRTSGSLVAETQYF; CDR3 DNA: TGTGCCAGCAGCTCCCGCTTCCGGACTAGCGGGAGTCTGGTAGCGGAGACCCAGTACTTC
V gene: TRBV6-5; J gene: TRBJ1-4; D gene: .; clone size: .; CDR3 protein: CASSFEAGGEKLFF; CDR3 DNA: TGTGCCAGCAGCTTCGAAGCCGGGGGTGAAAAACTGTTTTTT
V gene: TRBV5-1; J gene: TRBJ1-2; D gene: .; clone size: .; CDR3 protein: CASSFGGGYGYTF; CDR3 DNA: TGCGCCAGCAGCTTCGGAGGAGGGTATGGCTACACCTTC
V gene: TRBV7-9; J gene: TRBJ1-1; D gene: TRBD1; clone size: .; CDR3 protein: CASSLTQGAEAFF; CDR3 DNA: TGTGCCAGCAGCTTAACACAGGGGGCTGAAGCTTTCTTT
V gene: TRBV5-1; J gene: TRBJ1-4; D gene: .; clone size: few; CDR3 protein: CASSFLGATNEKLFF; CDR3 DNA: TGCGCCAGCAGCTTCCTAGGGGCAACTAATGAAAAACTGTTTTTT
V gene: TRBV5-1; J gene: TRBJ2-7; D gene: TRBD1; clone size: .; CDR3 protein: CASSPWTGPNYEQYF; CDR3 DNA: TGCGCCAGCAGCCCCTGGACAGGACCGAACTACGAGCAGTACTTC
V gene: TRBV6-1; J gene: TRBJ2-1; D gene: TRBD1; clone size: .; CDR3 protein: CASSEHRPGQWYNEQFF; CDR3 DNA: TGTGCCAGCAGTGAACATAGGCCGGGACAGTGGTACAATGAGCAGTTCTTC
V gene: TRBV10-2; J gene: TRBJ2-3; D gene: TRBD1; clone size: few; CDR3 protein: CASSDLRTGRTDTQYF; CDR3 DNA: TGCGCCAGCAGTGATCTACGGACAGGGAGGACAGATACGCAGTATTTT
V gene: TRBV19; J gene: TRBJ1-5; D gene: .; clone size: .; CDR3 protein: CASSLSPNQPQHF; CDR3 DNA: TGTGCCAGTAGTCTTTCTCCCAATCAGCCCCAGCATTTT
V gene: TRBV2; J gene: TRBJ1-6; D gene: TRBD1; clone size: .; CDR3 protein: CASSPPGQGFDSPLHF; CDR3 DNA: TGTGCCAGCAGTCCTCCGGGACAGGGTTTTGATTCACCCCTCCACTTT
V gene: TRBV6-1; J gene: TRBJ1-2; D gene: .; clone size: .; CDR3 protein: CASSEWENYGYTF; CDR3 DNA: TGTGCCAGCAGTGAGTGGGAGAACTATGGCTACACCTTC
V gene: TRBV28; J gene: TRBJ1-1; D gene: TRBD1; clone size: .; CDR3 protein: CASSLDRVTEAFF; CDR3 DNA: TGTGCCAGCAGTTTAGACAGGGTCACTGAAGCTTTCTTT
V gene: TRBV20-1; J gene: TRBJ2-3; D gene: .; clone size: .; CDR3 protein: CSGTPPDTQYF; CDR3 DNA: TGCAGTGGGACTCCCCCAGATACGCAGTATTTT
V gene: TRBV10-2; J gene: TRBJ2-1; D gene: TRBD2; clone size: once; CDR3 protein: CATLLLAGVGEQFF; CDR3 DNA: TGCGCCACCTTACTTCTAGCGGGAGTAGGTGAGCAGTTCTTC
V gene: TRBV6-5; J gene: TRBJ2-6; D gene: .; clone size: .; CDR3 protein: CASSYENSGANVLTF; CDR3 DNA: TGTGCCAGCAGTTACGAGAACTCTGGGGCCAACGTCCTGACTTTC
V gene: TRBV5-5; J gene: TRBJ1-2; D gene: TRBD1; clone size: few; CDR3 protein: CASSGRRQGSYGYTF; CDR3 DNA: TGTGCCAGCAGCGGCCGGCGACAGGGGAGCTATGGCTACACCTTC
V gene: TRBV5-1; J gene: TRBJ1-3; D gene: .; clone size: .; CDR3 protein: CASSFSRYSGNTIYF; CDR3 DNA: TGCGCCAGCAGCTTTAGCAGATACTCTGGAAACACCATATATTTT
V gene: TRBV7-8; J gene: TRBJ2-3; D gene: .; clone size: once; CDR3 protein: CASSFPGGTDTQYF; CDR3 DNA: TGTGCCAGCAGCTTTCCAGGGGGCACAGATACGCAGTATTTT